Sequencing of this TCR beta chain was carried out in a study of OX40 agonist ivuxolimab in advanced cancers. This clone appeared once. CDR3 size: 14 residues. J was trimmed by 1 base and V by 6 bases; bases with no gene match: 4. From germline, CDR1 is WNHNN and CDR2 SYGVQD (reference sequence). Clones were read by immunoSEQ multiplex PCR, and TCRdb kept only the in-frame ones, dropping some. The data show roughly 79,000 clones, with approximately 81% seen just once and roughly 15% held by the top ten. This specimen was CD4+ or CD8+ T cells sorted from blood, taken in a trial of the OX40 agonist ivuxolimab. This chain joins TRBV10-1 and TRBJ2-5; 8 nucleotides align to TRBD1. This TCR was recovered from an adult with an advanced solid tumor such as melanoma, head and neck, liver or kidney cancer. CDR3 protein: CASRPDRAQETQYF. CDR3 nucleotide sequence: TGCGCCAGCAGACCGGACAGGGCCCAAGAGACCCAGTACTTC.